The clone carrying this TCR beta chain was found many times. What it binds is unknown. PCR used 60 Vbeta primers and 13 Jbeta primers. Some clones are missing from TCRdb's copy, which holds only in-frame ones; the method was immunoSEQ multiplex PCR. Among 150,000 to 200,000 clones listed, 8.5% to 10% were seen once. The data derive from a study of cytomegalovirus exposure and HLA in healthy donors. Study results and caveats: Reported results showed that the classifier diagnosed cytomegalovirus status with high specificity and sensitivity. In a later analysis, common viral pathogens appeared linked to several of the most significant clusters.

The trim removed 5 bases at V and 4 bases at J, leaving 15 bases unmatched. Germline assignment: CDR1 SGHDT and CDR2 YYEEEE. This CDR3 has 19 residues. The J gene is TRBJ2-7, the V gene TRBV5-6, with 16 bases lining up with TRBD2. This clonotype was obtained from a woman in her twenties or thirties in good health and CMV-seropositive. The specimen was PBMCs. This CDR3 is CASSSPGTSGRAWGYEQYF. In nucleotides, the CDR3 is TGTGCCAGCAGTTCCCCCGGGACTAGCGGGAGGGCCTGGGGGTACGAGCAGTACTTC. The whole variable domain, remainder taken from reference TRBV5-6 and TRBJ2-7, is DAGVTQSPTHLIKTRGQQVTLRCSPKSGHDTVSWYQQALGQGPQFIFQYYEEEERQRGNFPDRFSGHQFPNYSSELNVNALLLGDSALYLCASSSPGTSGRAWGYEQYFGPGTRLTVT.